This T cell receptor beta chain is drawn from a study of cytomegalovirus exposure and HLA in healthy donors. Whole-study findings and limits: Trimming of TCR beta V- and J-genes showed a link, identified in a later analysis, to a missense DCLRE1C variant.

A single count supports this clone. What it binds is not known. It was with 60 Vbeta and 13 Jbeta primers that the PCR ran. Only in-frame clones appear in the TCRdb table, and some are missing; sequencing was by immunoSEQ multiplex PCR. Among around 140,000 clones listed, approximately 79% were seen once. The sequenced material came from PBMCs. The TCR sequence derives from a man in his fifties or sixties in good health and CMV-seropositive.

The CDR3 sequence: CASSETTYEQYF. The CDR3 nucleotides are TGCGCCAGCAGTGAGACCACTTACGAGCAGTACTTC. This chain links TRBV10-2 with TRBJ2-5, with D hard to call. The J call could be wrong; TRBJ2-7 is a better fit for the DNA end. There are 12 residues in the CDR3. In germline, CDR1 is WSHSY, CDR2 SAAADI.